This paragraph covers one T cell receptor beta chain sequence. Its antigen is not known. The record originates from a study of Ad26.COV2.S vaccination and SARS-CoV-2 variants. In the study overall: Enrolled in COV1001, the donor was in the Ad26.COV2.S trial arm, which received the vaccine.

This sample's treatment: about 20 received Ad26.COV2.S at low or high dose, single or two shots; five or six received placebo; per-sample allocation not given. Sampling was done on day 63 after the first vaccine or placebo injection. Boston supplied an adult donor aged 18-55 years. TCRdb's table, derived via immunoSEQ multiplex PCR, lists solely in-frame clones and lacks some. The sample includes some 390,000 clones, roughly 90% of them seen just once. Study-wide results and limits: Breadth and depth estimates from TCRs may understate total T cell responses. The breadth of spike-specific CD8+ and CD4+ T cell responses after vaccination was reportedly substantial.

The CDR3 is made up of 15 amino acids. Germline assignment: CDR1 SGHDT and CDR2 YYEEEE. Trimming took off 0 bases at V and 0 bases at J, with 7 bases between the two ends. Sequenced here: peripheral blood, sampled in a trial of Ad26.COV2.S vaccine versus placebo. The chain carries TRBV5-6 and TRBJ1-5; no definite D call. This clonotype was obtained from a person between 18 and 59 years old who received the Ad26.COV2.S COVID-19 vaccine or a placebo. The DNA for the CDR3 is TGTGCCAGCAGCTTGGCTCGGGGTAGCAATCAGCCCCAGCATTTT. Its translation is CASSLARGSNQPQHF.